These 21 T cell receptor beta chains originate from one sample sequenced in a study of T cells in Graves' hyperthyroidism and ophthalmopathy. Regions amplified from RNA transcripts were the TCR beta CDR3 regions. Carried out on the TCR CDR3, a first-round RT-PCR used the HTBI primer set. In TCRdb, the multiplex PCR reads were re-called with MiXCR into one record per CDR3 protein. The sample lists about 350,000 distinct CDR3 sequences, approximately 13% occurring once. Sequenced material: blood. The source is a woman aged 30 to 39 with Graves' hyperthyroidism.

This sequence joins TRBV28 and TRBJ2-7, with a possible D match to TRBD1 (5 bases). The germline CDR1 and CDR2 sequences are MDHEN and SYDVKM. The CDR3 runs 12 residues. V was pared by 2 bases and J by 5 bases, with 7 bases between. The CDR3 coding sequence is TGTGCCAGCAGTTTAGGGGCAGACGAGCAGTACTTC. Translated, it gives CASSLGADEQYF.

Many counts were recorded for this clonotype. The gene calls are TRBV12-5 and TRBJ2-1, with D uncertain. V lost 7 bases, J lost 6 bases, and 10 bases lay in between. Per germline, CDR1 LGHNT and CDR2 FRNRAP. This CDR3 has 12 residues. Here the CDR3 reads CASAIYFNEQFF. For the CDR3, the DNA is TGTGCTAGTGCCATATACTTCAATGAGCAGTTCTTC.

The chain uses TRBV3-1 and TRBJ2-2; D ambiguous. This CDR3 has 15 amino acids. The germline gives CDR1 LGHDT, CDR2 YNNKEL (reference sequence). The ends were cut back, 1 base at V and 1 base at J, with 7 bases in the middle. The CDR3 region has the DNA TGTGCCAGCAGCCAAGCTACGGGGAACACCGGGGAGCTGTTTTTT. Translated, it gives CASSQATGNTGELFF. The full variable domain, its missing parts supplied by reference TRBV3-1 and TRBJ2-2, is DTAVSQTPKYLVTQMGNDKSIKCEQNLGHDTMYWYKQDSKKFLKIMFSYNNKELIINETVPNRFSPKSPDKAHLNLHINSLELGDSAVYFCASSQATGNTGELFFGEGSRLTVL.

The chain has TRBV5-5 and TRBJ2-1; a weak D match, TRBD1 (6 bases). Germline loops: CDR1 SGHKS, CDR2 YYEKEE (reference sequence). The CDR3 is made up of 16 amino acids. V lost 1 base, J lost 8 bases, and 19 bases lay in between. The CDR3 DNA reads as TGTGCCAGCAGCTTGCCCCTCAGGACAGACCCTCATGAGCAGTTCTTC. Protein: CASSLPLRTDPHEQFF. Drawing the rest from reference TRBV5-5 and TRBJ2-1, the complete variable domain is DAGVTQSPTHLIKTRGQQVTLRCSPISGHKSVSWYQQVLGQGPQFIFQYYEKEERGRGNFPDRFSARQFPNYSSELNVNALLLGDSALYLCASSLPLRTDPHEQFFGPGTRLTVL.

At least ten counts were recorded for this clonotype. The J gene is TRBJ2-2, the V gene TRBV30, with 8 bases identical to TRBD2. Trimming at V came to 2 bases and at J to 2 bases, leaving 7 bases not matched to a gene. The CDR3 is 16 amino acids. Germline V lookup: CDR1 GTSNPN, CDR2 SVGIG (reference sequence). The CDR3 DNA reads TGTGCCTGGAGTCCGGGACTAGTGAGCAACACCGGGGAGCTGTTTTTT. Translation gives CAWSPGLVSNTGELFF.

This clonotype was seen a handful of times. The chain combines TRBV5-1 with TRBJ2-3; 8 bases align to TRBD2. In germline, CDR1 is SGHRS, CDR2 YFSETQ. CDR3 length: 14 amino acids. The V segment lost 4 bases and the J segment 6 bases; nucleotides outside the gene matches: 7. Here the CDR3 reads CASSGGLGFDTQYF. CDR3 DNA sequence: TGCGCCAGCAGCGGGGGACTAGGTTTCGATACGCAGTATTTT. The full variable domain, rest sourced from reference TRBV5-1 and TRBJ2-3, is KAGVTQTPRYLIKTRGQQVTLSCSPISGHRSVSWYQQTPGQGLQFLFEYFSETQRNKGNFPGRFSGRQFSNSRSEMNVSTLELGDSALYLCASSGGLGFDTQYFGPGTRLTVL.

This clonotype has just one count. The rearrangement joins TRBV27 to TRBJ2-1; D is possibly TRBD2 (5 bases). Germline V CDR1 and CDR2: MNHEY, SMNVEV (reference sequence). The V gene lost 4 bases and the J gene lost 2 bases, with 9 bases spanning the gap. The CDR3 is 14 amino acids. The CDR3 nucleotides read TGTGCCAGCAGTTACACCGGGACCTACAATGAGCAGTTCTTC. Residues: CASSYTGTYNEQFF.

This chain uses TRBV4-2 with TRBJ2-5, with 7 bases that match TRBD2. Losses at the gene ends were 0 bases for V and 5 bases for J; bases not matched to a gene: 15. Germline CDR1 and CDR2: LGHNA and YNFKEQ. This CDR3 has 18 amino acids. CDR3 DNA: TGTGCCAGCAGCCAAGACGGGGGGACTACCCGGGAATGGGAGACCCAGTACTTC. As protein: CASSQDGGTTREWETQYF.

This clonotype was found many times. This sequence joins TRBV25-1 and TRBJ2-7; 9 bases are a match to TRBD1. The germline V gene has CDR1 MGHDK and CDR2 SYGVNS. V lost 6 bases and J lost 5; bases outside the gene matches: 14. The CDR3 sequence is 16 residues long. The CDR3 is CASSQQAGTGIDEQYF. The CDR3 coding sequence is TGTGCCAGCAGCCAACAGGCCGGGACAGGGATCGACGAGCAGTACTTC.

This clonotype has at least ten counts. The V and J genes are TRBV20-1 and TRBJ2-2; no clear D gene. V shed 2 bases and J shed 6 bases, with 10 bases lying between them. The CDR3 sequence is 13 residues long. Per germline, CDR1 DFQATT and CDR2 SNEGSKA (reference sequence). The CDR3 sequence: CSARTPTPGELFF. The CDR3 DNA sequence: TGCAGTGCTAGAACCCCCACACCCGGGGAGCTGTTTTTT.

This clonotype was seen repeatedly, ten times or more. The rearrangement joins TRBV3-1 to TRBJ2-1, with D unclear. The CDR3 is 16 amino acids. V lost 1 base and J 0 bases, leaving 10 bases between the germline ends. Germline CDR1 reads LGHDT; CDR2 reads YNNKEL (reference sequence). In DNA, the CDR3 is TGTGCCAGCAGCCAAGGGCCCCGCCACTCCTACAATGAGCAGTTCTTC. Protein: CASSQGPRHSYNEQFF.

In this sample, this clonotype turned up many times. The J gene is TRBJ2-1, the V gene TRBV20-1, with D tentatively TRBD2 (6 bases). The CDR3 has 12 residues. Deletions cut 6 bases from V and 7 bases from J, with 13 bases between. Germline V CDR1 and CDR2: DFQATT, SNEGSKA (reference sequence). CDR3 nucleotides: TGCAGTGCCTCGGACTACCATAATGAGCAGTTCTTC. Translated, it gives CSASDYHNEQFF.

This clonotype was seen repeatedly, ten times or more. The rearrangement links TRBV11-2 to TRBJ2-5, with 10 bases identical to TRBD2. This CDR3 has 16 amino acids. Unmatched junction bases numbered 8, after V lost 1 base and J lost 6 bases. CDR1 SGHAT and CDR2 FQNNGV come from the germline V gene. CDR3: CASSLVPLAGVQTQYF. The DNA for the CDR3 is TGTGCCAGCAGCTTAGTACCCCTAGCGGGAGTCCAGACCCAGTACTTC.

Points on this clonotype: Just one base apart from a much larger clone, this may be a read error. The chain couples TRBV24-1 to TRBJ2-2, with TRBD2 as a possible D gene (5 bases). CDR1 is KGHDR, CDR2 SFDVKD, per germline. The CDR3 is made up of 15 amino acids. The V and J ends lost 5 bases and 6 bases respectively, with 15 bases between them. The CDR3, as DNA: TGTGCCACCAGTGTAAGTTCCTCGGGGTCCGGGGAGCTGTTTTTT. Amino acids: CATSVSSSGSGELFF.

The V gene is TRBV27, the J gene TRBJ1-1; a possible D gene is TRBD1 (5 bases). The CDR3 consists of 15 residues. Germline V CDR1 and CDR2: MNHEY, SMNVEV (reference sequence). Deletions cut 0 bases from V and 1 base from J, with 9 bases between. The CDR3 region is CASSLSWGGNTEAFF. In nucleotides, the CDR3 is TGTGCCAGCAGTTTATCGTGGGGCGGGAACACTGAAGCTTTCTTT.

The genes are TRBV28 and TRBJ2-3; TRBD2 is a possible D gene (7 bases). Trimming removed 6 bases from V and 5 bases from J, with 18 bases in between. Per the germline V gene, CDR1 is MDHEN and CDR2 is SYDVKM. CDR3 length: 15 residues. As DNA, the CDR3 is TGTGCCAGCAGGGGGGGGGCAGGGGAACGAGATACGCAGTATTTT. It encodes CASRGGAGERDTQYF.

This clonotype was detected only a few times. This chain joins TRBV6-1 and TRBJ2-2; D may be TRBD1 (5 bases). The CDR3 runs to 17 residues. Germline V CDR1 and CDR2: MNHNS, SASEGT. Deletions cut 6 bases from V and 3 bases from J, with 20 bases between. CDR3 nucleotides: TGTGCCAGCAGAGATAGGGGCAGCCTCGGGTACACCGGGGAGCTGTTTTTT. It is translated as CASRDRGSLGYTGELFF.

This clonotype has just a few counts. The rearrangement links TRBV11-2 to TRBJ2-1; TRBD2 aligns across 10 bases. Germline lookup yields CDR1 SGHAT and CDR2 FQNNGV. Trimming took 4 bases from V and 10 from J; bases not matched to a gene: 10. The CDR3 consists of 15 residues. CDR3 coding DNA: TGTGCCAGCAGCTCAGAAGCGGGAGGGCCGCGGGAGCAGTTCTTC. As protein: CASSSEAGGPREQFF.

In its sample, this clonotype was seen many times. The rearrangement uses TRBV28 and TRBJ2-7; 9 bases line up with TRBD2. Germline CDR1 MDHEN, CDR2 SYDVKM. The CDR3 is 16 residues long. J lost 1 base, V lost 4 bases, and 8 bases had no gene match. Here the CDR3 reads CASSSLAGVSSYEQYF. The CDR3 nucleotides read TGTGCCAGCAGTTCATTAGCGGGAGTTTCATCCTACGAGCAGTACTTC.

This clonotype has at least ten counts. This chain joins TRBV28 and TRBJ2-1; TRBD2 matches 7 bases. J lost 4 bases, V lost 3 bases, and 9 bases had no gene match. The CDR3 covers 16 residues. Germline V gene sequence: CDR1 MDHEN, CDR2 SYDVKM. CDR3 protein: CASSFGRRERYNEQFF. CDR3 in DNA: TGTGCCAGCAGTTTTGGTAGGCGGGAGAGGTACAATGAGCAGTTCTTC. The full variable domain, its missing parts supplied by reference TRBV28 and TRBJ2-1, is DVKVTQSSRYLVKRTGEKVFLECVQDMDHENMFWYRQDPGLGLRLIYFSYDVKMKEKGDIPEGYSVSREKKERFSLILESASTNQTSMYLCASSFGRRERYNEQFFGPGTRLTVL.

The rearrangement links TRBV3-1 to TRBJ2-1; D remains unclear. The CDR3 has 13 amino acids. The ends were cut back, 6 bases at V and 9 bases at J, with 15 bases in the middle. Germline V gene lookup returns CDR1 LGHDT and CDR2 YNNKEL (reference sequence). The CDR3 DNA sequence: TGTGCCAGCAGAAACACCCCCGCCGGTGAGCAGTTCTTC. This codes for CASRNTPAGEQFF.